This record looks at one T cell receptor (beta chain) sequence and its context. Clinical history reported by participants formed the basis on which cohorts were assigned. From germline, CDR1 is SNHLY and CDR2 FYNNEI. The CDR3 runs 16 residues. Trimming stripped 7 bases from V and 2 bases from J, with 20 bases between. The sample originates from a study of blood T cell repertoires in COVID-19. Per the study methods: Estimates of nucleated cell counts were drawn from the amplification of reference gene primers. Here immunoSEQ multiplex PCR was the method, and the copy in TCRdb shows in-frame clones only, minus some. V and J calls and clone size are as listed in that table; D and trimming were resolved from the DNA. The repertoire includes about 150,000 clones, around 81% of them detected once, and 6.2% sits in the top ten.

The receptor was derived from a woman aged 40 to 50 who had recovered from COVID-19. Sequencing used PBMCs or T cells enriched from blood (not recorded which). V gene TRBV2 combines with J gene TRBJ1-2, with D possibly being TRBD1 (6 bases). CDR3 coding DNA: TGTGCCAGCACCCTCCCCCCTACAGGGATCAACTATGGCTACACCTTC. Translated, it gives CASTLPPTGINYGYTF.